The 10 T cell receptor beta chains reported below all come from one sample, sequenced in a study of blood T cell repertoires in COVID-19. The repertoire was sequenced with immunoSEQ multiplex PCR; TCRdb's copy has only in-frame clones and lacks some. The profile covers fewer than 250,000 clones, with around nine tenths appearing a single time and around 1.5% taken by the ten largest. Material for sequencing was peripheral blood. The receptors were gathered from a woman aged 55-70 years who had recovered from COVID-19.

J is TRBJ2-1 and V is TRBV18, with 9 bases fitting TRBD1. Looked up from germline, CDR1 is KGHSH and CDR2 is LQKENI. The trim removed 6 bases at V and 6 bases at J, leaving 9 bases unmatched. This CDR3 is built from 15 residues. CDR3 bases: TGTGCCAGCTCGGGGGGACAGGGCCTTCGCAATGAGCAGTTCTTC. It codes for CASSGGQGLRNEQFF.

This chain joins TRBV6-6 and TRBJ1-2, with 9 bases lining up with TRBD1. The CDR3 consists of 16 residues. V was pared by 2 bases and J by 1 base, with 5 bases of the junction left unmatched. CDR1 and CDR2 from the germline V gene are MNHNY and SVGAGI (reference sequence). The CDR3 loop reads CASSYAPGQGNYGYTF. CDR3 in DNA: TGTGCCAGCAGTTACGCGCCGGGACAGGGTAACTATGGCTACACCTTC.

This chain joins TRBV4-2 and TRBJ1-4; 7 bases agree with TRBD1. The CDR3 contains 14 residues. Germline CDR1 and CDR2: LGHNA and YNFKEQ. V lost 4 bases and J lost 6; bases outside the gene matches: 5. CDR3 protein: CASSPDRVDEKLFF. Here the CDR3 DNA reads TGTGCCAGCAGCCCCGACAGGGTCGATGAAAAACTGTTTTTT.

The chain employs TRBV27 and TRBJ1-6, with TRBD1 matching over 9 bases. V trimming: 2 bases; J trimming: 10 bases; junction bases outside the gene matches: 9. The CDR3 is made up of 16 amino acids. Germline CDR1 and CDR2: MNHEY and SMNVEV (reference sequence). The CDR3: CASSLPRTGVDSPLHF. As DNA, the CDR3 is TGTGCCAGCAGTTTACCCCGGACAGGGGTGGACTCACCCCTCCACTTT.

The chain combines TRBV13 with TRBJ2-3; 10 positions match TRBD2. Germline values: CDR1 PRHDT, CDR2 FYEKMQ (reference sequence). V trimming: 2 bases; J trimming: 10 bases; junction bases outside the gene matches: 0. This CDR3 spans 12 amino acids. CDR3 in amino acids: CASSLSGGAQYF. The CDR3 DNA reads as TGTGCCAGCAGCTTAAGCGGGGGGGCGCAGTATTTT.

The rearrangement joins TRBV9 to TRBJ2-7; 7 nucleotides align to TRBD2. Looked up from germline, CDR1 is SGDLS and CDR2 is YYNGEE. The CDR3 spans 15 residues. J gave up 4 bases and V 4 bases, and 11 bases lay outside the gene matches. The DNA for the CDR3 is TGTGCCAGCAGCAAGAGCGGGGACTTCTCTTACGAGCAGTACTTC. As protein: CASSKSGDFSYEQYF.

CDR3 residues: CASSQGTSGIYEQYF. CDR3 coding DNA: TGTGCCAGCAGCCAAGGGACTAGCGGGATTTACGAGCAGTACTTC. The chain combines TRBV3-1 (or the pseudogene TRBV3-2) with TRBJ2-7; 12 nucleotides agree with TRBD2. Trimming removed 1 base from V and 4 bases from J; junction bases left unmatched: 2. The CDR3 is 15 residues long. CDR1 is LGHDT and CDR2 is YNNKEL in the germline V gene (reference sequence).

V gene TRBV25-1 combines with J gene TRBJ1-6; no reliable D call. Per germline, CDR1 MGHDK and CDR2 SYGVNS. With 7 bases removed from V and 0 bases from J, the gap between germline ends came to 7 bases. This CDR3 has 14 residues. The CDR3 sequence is CASTLYSYNSPLHF. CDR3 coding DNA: TGTGCCAGCACTCTCTACTCCTATAATTCACCCCTCCACTTT.

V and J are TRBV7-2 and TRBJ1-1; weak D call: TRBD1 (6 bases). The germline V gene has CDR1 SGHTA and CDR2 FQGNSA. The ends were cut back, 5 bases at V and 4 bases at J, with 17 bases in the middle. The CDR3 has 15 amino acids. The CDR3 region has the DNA TGTGCCAGCAGCCCAAAAGGGGGGGGGATCACTGAAGCTTTCTTT. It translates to CASSPKGGGITEAFF.

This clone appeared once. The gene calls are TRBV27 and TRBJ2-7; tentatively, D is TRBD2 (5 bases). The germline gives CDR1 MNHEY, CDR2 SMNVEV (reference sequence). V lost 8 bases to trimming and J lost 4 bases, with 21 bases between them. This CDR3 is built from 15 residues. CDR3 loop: CASSRAGASAYEQYF. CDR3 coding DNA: TGTGCCAGCTCGCGCGCGGGTGCCTCGGCGTACGAGCAGTACTTC.